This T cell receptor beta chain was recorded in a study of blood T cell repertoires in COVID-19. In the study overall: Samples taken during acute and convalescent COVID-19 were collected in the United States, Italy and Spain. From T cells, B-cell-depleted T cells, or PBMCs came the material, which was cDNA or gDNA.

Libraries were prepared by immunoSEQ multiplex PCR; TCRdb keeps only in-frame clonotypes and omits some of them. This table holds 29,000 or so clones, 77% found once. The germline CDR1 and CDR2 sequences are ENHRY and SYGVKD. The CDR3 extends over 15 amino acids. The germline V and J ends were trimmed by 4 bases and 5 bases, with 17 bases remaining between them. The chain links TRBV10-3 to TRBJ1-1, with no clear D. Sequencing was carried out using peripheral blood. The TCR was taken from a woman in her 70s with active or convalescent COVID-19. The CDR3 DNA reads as TGTGCCATCAGTGGGAAGACGGGAGAAAGGACTGAAGCTTTCTTT. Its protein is CAISGKTGERTEAFF.